This T cell receptor beta chain was profiled in a study of regulatory T cells in long-lasting Graves disease. The TCR beta library used iRepertoire HTBI primers with Arm-PCR amplification of CDR3. TCRdb re-called the multiplex PCR reads through MiXCR, storing one row per CDR3 protein. The data contain roughly 250,000 distinct CDR3 sequences, 18% of them singletons. Time point indicated: newly diagnosed GD, antithyroid drugs for less than 3 months. RNA isolated from PBMCs was used to make the TCR library. This clonotype appeared many times. This same sample was also part of a study on T cells in Graves' hyperthyroidism and ophthalmopathy. As that report states: The diagnostic basis comprised clinical symptoms, serum thyroxine and TRAb, thyroid ultrasound and orbital computed tomography. Most expanded thyroid clonotypes above 0.001 recurred in blood.

The sequence derives from a woman under 40 with Graves disease. The sequencing here drew on peripheral blood mononuclear cells (PBMCs), taken at new diagnosis, from a patient treated with antithyroid drugs.

The CDR3 sequence is CASSSAANEQFF. The CDR3 DNA reads as TGCGCCAGCAGCTCAGCTGCCAATGAGCAGTTCTTC. This chain links TRBV5-1 with TRBJ2-1, with D uncertain. The CDR3 runs to 12 residues. V shed 3 bases and J shed 6 bases, with 7 bases lying between them. From germline, CDR1 is SGHRS and CDR2 YFSETQ.